Listed below are T cell receptor beta chains from one sample, sequenced in a study of cytomegalovirus exposure and HLA in healthy donors. Generated by immunoSEQ multiplex PCR, the TCRdb table keeps only in-frame clones and is missing some. The sample holds about 180,000 clones; around 80% are singletons and the top ten take 0.95% to 1.5%. Sequencing was done on a sample of PBMCs. Source of these receptors: a girl aged 2 to 9 in good health and CMV-seropositive. Each CDR3 is given with its conserved first and last residue. A D gene is named only where the DNA matches it firmly. Size tells how often a clone was seen (once, few, many) or the class of an expanded clone, and some rows leave it out.

abundance	v_gene	d_gene	j_gene	len	CDR3nt	CDR3aa
once	TRBV27	-	TRBJ1-5	13	TGTGCCAGCAGTTTGTTGGCGAGGCAGCCCCAGCATTTT	CASSLLARQPQHF
-	TRBV5-1	-	TRBJ2-3	14	TGCGCCAGCAGCTTGTTGACTGACACAGATACGCAGTATTTT	CASSLLTDTDTQYF
once	TRBV19	-	TRBJ1-4	16	TGTGCCAGTAGTTTCTCCCGCGGGGGCTGGAATGAAAAACTGTTTTTT	CASSFSRGGWNEKLFF
-	TRBV6-1	-	TRBJ2-7	13	TGTGCCGCCTCCCCGGTCTTCCCCTACGAGCAGTACTTC	CAASPVFPYEQYF
-	TRBV6-5	-	TRBJ2-1	13	TGTGCCAGCAGTTACACGGGTTTCAATGAGCAGTTCTTC	CASSYTGFNEQFF
-	TRBV5-1	TRBD1	TRBJ2-7	14	TGCGCCAGCAGCTTGGTGGGGGACAGGGGCGAGCAGTACTTC	CASSLVGDRGEQYF
-	TRBV6-5	-	TRBJ1-1	14	TGTGCCAGCAGTTCCGAGCGGGGTTCAACTGAAGCTTTCTTT	CASSSERGSTEAFF
-	TRBV9	-	TRBJ1-6	14	TGTGCCAGCAGCCCCGAGCCTGGGGAGGCACCCCTCCACTTT	CASSPEPGEAPLHF
-	TRBV15	TRBD2	TRBJ2-7	16	TGTGCCACCAGCAGCCCAGGGACTAGAGGATCCTACGAGCAGTACTTC	CATSSPGTRGSYEQYF
-	TRBV9	TRBD2	TRBJ2-7	14	TGTGCCAGCAGCCAGACTAGCGGGAGTGTGGAGCAGTACTTC	CASSQTSGSVEQYF
-	TRBV2	-	TRBJ2-6	16	TGTGCCAGCAGTGAAGTCAGGGGGGCTGGGGCCAACGTCCTGACTTTC	CASSEVRGAGANVLTF
-	TRBV2	TRBD2	TRBJ2-1	15	TGTGCCAGCTTTTTAGGCGGGGGGGCCCACAATGAGCAGTTCTTC	CASFLGGGAHNEQFF
-	TRBV28	-	TRBJ1-5	15	TGTGCCAGCACCCTCCAGGAATATAGCAATCAGCCCCAGCATTTT	CASTLQEYSNQPQHF
-	TRBV5-4	TRBD2	TRBJ2-5	14	TGTGCCAGCAGCCGGGGGGGGGAGTCAGAGACCCAGTACTTC	CASSRGGESETQYF
-	TRBV29-1	TRBD2	TRBJ2-1	14	TGCAGCGTTGATACGAGCGGGACCTACAATGAGCAGTTCTTC	CSVDTSGTYNEQFF
-	TRBV18	-	TRBJ2-2	16	TGTGCCAGCTCACCAGTCACAGGGTCGGGCACCGGGGAGCTGTTTTTT	CASSPVTGSGTGELFF
-	TRBV2	-	TRBJ2-1	13	TGTGCCAGCAGTGAAGGAATCGGGAATGAGCAGTTCTTC	CASSEGIGNEQFF
-	TRBV10-3	TRBD1	TRBJ1-1	17	TGTGCCACCGCATCCAGGGGCCCCGGGACAGCAAACACTGAAGCTTTCTTT	CATASRGPGTANTEAFF
-	TRBV5-4	TRBD1	TRBJ1-6	14	TGTGCCAGCAGCTTGGACAGGGGGAACTCACCCCTCCACTTT	CASSLDRGNSPLHF